The present T cell receptor beta chain was sequenced within a study of blood T cell repertoires in COVID-19. Study-level background: Nucleic acid was either cDNA or gDNA, and it came from T cells, B-cell-depleted T cells, or PBMCs.

Looked up from germline, CDR1 is MNHEY and CDR2 is SVGEGT. CDR3 size: 13 residues. The V gene lost 2 bases and the J gene lost 8 bases, with 10 bases spanning the gap. In the study's own analysis: Nucleated cell counts were estimated from reference gene primer amplification. Sequencing used immunoSEQ multiplex PCR; TCRdb keeps in-frame clones, though not all of them. Clone size and V and J calls were adopted from that table, with D and trimming inferred from the DNA. The table lists around 200,000 clones, 80% to 90% of them singletons, with over 2.5% in the top ten. Sequenced sample: peripheral blood. This clonotype was obtained from a man aged 55 to 70 with acute or convalescent COVID-19. The rearrangement uses TRBV6-2 or TRBV6-3 and TRBJ2-4, with D possibly matching TRBD2 (7 bases). CDR3 sequence reads: CASSYGGADIQYF. The CDR3 DNA reads TGTGCCAGCAGTTACGGGGGGGCTGACATTCAGTACTTC.